The present T cell receptor (beta chain) was sequenced within a study of CD8 T cells in Susac syndrome (dated 2019 in TCRdb). Broadly, across the study: Among the sequenced Susac syndrome patients, about six had clinically active disease and roughly 8 were in clinical remission. The study compared CD8+ T cell repertoire clonality among over 9 healthy donors, approximately 14 Susac syndrome patients and roughly 15 multiple sclerosis patients. Whether CD8+ T cell activation and differentiation in Susac syndrome was antigen driven was tested using repertoire sequencing. Susac syndrome patients were therapy-naive, on corticosteroids (some also receiving IVIg), or on IVIg alone at blood withdrawal.

General conclusions and limits of the study: Clonal expansion was seen in Susac syndrome CD8+ repertoires, peaking in CD8+ TEMRA cells and being greater in clinically active patients than in remitting ones. In the total CD8+ and CD8+ TEMRA repertoires, about 16 and five Susac-specific public clones, respectively, were identified. The TCR sequencing and HLA analysis was acknowledged to have included a relatively small number of individuals.

High-throughput TCR beta sequencing profiled peripheral blood CD8+ and CD4+ T cells from healthy donors, Susac syndrome patients and multiple sclerosis patients. The Susac syndrome patients fulfilled recently defined diagnostic criteria for either definite or probable disease. CD8+ TEMRA cells were enriched by FACS, while bulk CD8+ and CD4+ T cells were purified by magnetic negative isolation. Blood was collected in EDTA tubes and processed within 24 hours, with PBMCs isolated through density gradient centrifugation. PBMCs intended for TCR sequencing were frozen in liquid nitrogen and were later thawed in a 37 degrees C water bath. The sorted or isolated CD4+, CD8+ and CD8+ TEMRA cells reached a purity of at least 90%. RNA was extracted using the RNeasy kit, and roughly 0.45 to 1 microgram was reverse transcribed with random hexamers. The immunoSEQ multiplex PCR assay, covering 54 Vbeta and 13 Jbeta segments, was used to amplify TCR beta CDR3 regions. Bias from PCR amplification was corrected by using a synthetic template baseline for primer optimization and for computational correction. The paper's processing steps were these. Reads were annotated to V, D and J genes according to IMGT and were analyzed with immunoSEQ Analyzer, with only productive sequences retained. Clonality was calculated as one minus the Shannon entropy normalized by log2 of the number of productive unique sequences. For each patient and control, public and private clones were evaluated within the 100 most prevalent clones. Clones were defined as Susac-specific if absent from the healthy and MS cohorts, from 1052 published viral clones and from other ImmuneACCESS disease sequences. TCRdb cleaned the public reads at Q25 with fastp, built clones with MiXCR and kept in-frame beta chains. Duplicate CDR3 protein sequences are folded into a single record with the most common DNA and genes. TCRdb's processing, not the authors', yielded these V and J calls. The sample profile shows some 130,000 distinct CDR3 sequences; 95% of them were found once. The top ten constitute under 0.2% of the sample.

With respect to this clonotype: It has no known antigen specificity. Base qualities are missing; no much larger clone stands one base away.

The germline V and J ends show losses of 4 bases and 8 bases respectively, and no gene match explains 5 bases of the junction. CDR1 and CDR2, per the germline V gene, are SGDLS and YYNGEE. The cysteine opens and the phenylalanine closes a CDR3 of 12 amino acids. CDR3 DNA is the only sequence kept; it has 36 bases, read in frame from the first base. This TCR was sampled from a human donor with Susac syndrome. The chain is made from TRBV9 and TRBJ1-1; TRBD1 lines up with 7 middle nucleotides. The sequenced material came from CD8+ T cells from PBMCs. The sequence in DNA is TGTGCCAGCAGCCAGGGACAGCCCGAAGCTTTCTTT. Translated, it reads CASSQGQPEAFF.